A selection of T cell receptor beta chains follows, all from one sample in a study of blood T cell repertoires in COVID-19. The protocol was immunoSEQ multiplex PCR, while the TCRdb copy is restricted to in-frame clones and leaves out a portion. Altogether about 300,000 clones are present, approximately 81% being singletons, with the ten largest covering 2% to 3%. Sequences were obtained from PBMCs or T cells enriched from blood (not recorded which). The receptors stem from a woman between 50 and 59 years old who had recovered from COVID-19. Each CDR3 is given with its conserved first and last residue. A D gene is named only where the DNA matches it firmly. Rows give clone size only sometimes, using once, few, many, or a class for an expanded clone.

CDR3nt | CDR3aa | v_gene | abundance | j_gene | d_gene
TGTGCCAGCAGCTACCGAGCGGGCGCCCCCCGTGAGCAGTTCTTC | CASSYRAGAPREQFF | TRBV5-4 | NA | TRBJ2-1 | NA
TGTGCCAGCAGCGTGCGGGACCAACAAGAGACCCAGTACTTC | CASSVRDQQETQYF | TRBV7-9 | NA | TRBJ2-5 | NA
TGTGCCAGCAGTGAAGTCAGCGGGGGGCGGGATGAGCAGTTCTTC | CASSEVSGGRDEQFF | TRBV2 | NA | TRBJ2-1 | TRBD2
TGTGCCAGCAGCTTAGCCCCCCCCAGGGGGCAAGGCTACACCTTC | CASSLAPPRGQGYTF | TRBV7-8 | NA | TRBJ1-2 | TRBD1
TGTGCCGGAGAAGGACAGGGGGACTATGGCTACACCTTC | CAGEGQGDYGYTF | TRBV2 | NA | TRBJ1-2 | TRBD1
TGTGCCAGCAGTTTAAATCTGTTTACTAATGAAAAACTGTTTTTT | CASSLNLFTNEKLFF | TRBV27 | NA | TRBJ1-4 | NA
TGTGCCAGCTCACCTCCCCCGGGGTCCACTGAAGCTTTCTTT | CASSPPPGSTEAFF | TRBV18 | NA | TRBJ1-1 | NA
TGTGCCAGCACCCGGGGGTGGGACGAGCAGTACTTC | CASTRGWDEQYF | TRBV21-1 | once | TRBJ2-7 | NA
TGTGCCAGCAGGGCAGTGGGGGGAAACTATGGCTACACCTTC | CASRAVGGNYGYTF | TRBV27 | once | TRBJ1-2 | NA
TGCGCCAGCAGCCCCCGGACAGGGTACCCCACAGATACGCAGTATTTT | CASSPRTGYPTDTQYF | TRBV4-1 | once | TRBJ2-3 | TRBD1
TGCGCCAGCACCCCGGGCGGGCTAGACGAGCAGTTCTTC | CASTPGGLDEQFF | TRBV10-1 | NA | TRBJ2-1 | NA
TGTGCCAGTAGACCTAGCGGGGGCTCCTTGGTAGAGCAGTACTTC | CASRPSGGSLVEQYF | TRBV28 | once | TRBJ2-7 | TRBD2
TGTGCCAGCAGTGACCGGGACAGGGGGCAGTACACCTTC | CASSDRDRGQYTF | TRBV6-1 | NA | TRBJ1-2 | TRBD1
TGCGCCAGCAGCCTTCGGACTAGCGGGGGGACGATATCGGATACGCAGTATTTT | CASSLRTSGGTISDTQYF | TRBV4-1 | NA | TRBJ2-3 | TRBD2
TGTGCCAGCAGCACCAGGGTTCGGGAGGGCCAAGATACGCAGTATTTT | CASSTRVREGQDTQYF | TRBV3-1/TRBV3-2 | NA | TRBJ2-3 | TRBD2
TGTGCCTGGAGAGCCTGGGGGGAGGGCTATGGCTACACCTTC | CAWRAWGEGYGYTF | TRBV30 | NA | TRBJ1-2 | NA
TGCGCCAGCAGCTCACGGGCCCTAGCCATCTCCTATAATTCACCCCTCCACTTT | CASSSRALAISYNSPLHF | TRBV4-1 | few | TRBJ1-6 | NA
TGTGCCAGCAGCCGAGACAGTTCAGATACGCAGTATTTT | CASSRDSSDTQYF | TRBV7-9 | NA | TRBJ2-3 | NA
TGCGCCAGCAGCCAACTACCGGACAGGAGCAATCAGCCCCAGCATTTT | CASSQLPDRSNQPQHF | TRBV4-1 | NA | TRBJ1-5 | TRBD1
TGTGCCAGCAGCTTACGGGTAGGGGCAGACACTGAAGCTTTCTTT | CASSLRVGADTEAFF | TRBV5-5 | NA | TRBJ1-1 | NA
TGTGCCAGCAGTTCCGGGACAGGGGGCCATCAGCCCCAGCATTTT | CASSSGTGGHQPQHF | TRBV28 | once | TRBJ1-5 | TRBD1
TGTGCCAGCAGCAACCATTGGGACAGGGAGAAACTGTTTTTT | CASSNHWDREKLFF | TRBV11-2 | NA | TRBJ1-4 | TRBD1
TGCAGCGTTTCCACCCGGGCGGGCACTAACTATGGCTACACCTTC | CSVSTRAGTNYGYTF | TRBV29-1 | NA | TRBJ1-2 | NA
TGTGCCAGCAGCTTAGTAGCGGGGGTCTACACAGATACGCAGTATTTT | CASSLVAGVYTDTQYF | TRBV7-6 | once | TRBJ2-3 | TRBD2
TGTGCCAGTAGTGCTCAGGGGGAGGCAGCTTTCTTT | CASSAQGEAAFF | TRBV19 | NA | TRBJ1-1 | TRBD1
TGTGCCAGCAGCCGTTTGGGACAGGGGGCTGGCAATGAGCAGTTCTTC | CASSRLGQGAGNEQFF | TRBV7-3 | NA | TRBJ2-1 | TRBD1
TGTGCCAGTAGCTTTAGCACCGGGGAGCTGTTTTTT | CASSFSTGELFF | TRBV19 | NA | TRBJ2-2 | NA
TGTGCCAGCAGCCGTAGACACGGCACCGGGGAGCTGTTTTTT | CASSRRHGTGELFF | TRBV3-1/TRBV3-2 | NA | TRBJ2-2 | NA
TGTGCCAGCAGCCAAGGGGACAAGGGGATCGAGACCCAGTACTTC | CASSQGDKGIETQYF | TRBV14 | NA | TRBJ2-5 | NA